The 21 T cell receptor beta chains reported below all come from one sample, sequenced in a study of shared clonotypes between healthy human individuals. TCRdb keeps only in-frame clones here, not all; method: immunoSEQ multiplex PCR. This table has about half a million clones, 81% appearing once. The source material was PBMCs. The receptors stem from a middle-aged woman in good health. Some clones in this sample may be carry-over from other donors' samples.

The chain is built from TRBV7-9 and TRBJ2-1; D tentatively fits TRBD1 or TRBD2 (6 bases each). The CDR3 runs to 11 residues. Germline V gene data show CDR1 as SEHNR and CDR2 as FQNEAQ (reference sequence). The V gene lost 6 bases and the J gene lost 8 bases, with 8 bases spanning the gap. CDR3 residues: CASRRGDEQFF. The CDR3 DNA is TGTGCCAGCAGGAGGGGGGATGAGCAGTTCTTC.

V usage is TRBV2 and J usage is TRBJ2-7, with a possible D match to TRBD2 (7 bases). The V and J ends lost 0 bases and 4 bases respectively, with 13 bases between them. The CDR3 loop spans 15 amino acids. Germline lookup yields CDR1 SNHLY and CDR2 FYNNEI. As DNA, the CDR3 is TGTGCCAGCAGTGAAGCTGGGGGGGCGCATTACGAGCAGTACTTC. It specifies CASSEAGGAHYEQYF.

This clone was detected only once. A read error is likely here: a far larger clone is one base away. This sample also contains other DNA sequences that code for the same CDR3. This chain joins TRBV30 and TRBJ2-5, with D tentatively TRBD2 (7 bases). The CDR3 consists of 16 residues. CDR1 is GTSNPN, CDR2 SVGIG, per germline (reference sequence). The CDR3: CAWSVGGVTGQETQYF. The CDR3, as DNA: TGTGCCTGGAGTGTAGGGGGGGTAACGGGGCAAGAGACCCAATACTTC.

This clone was detected only a few times. This sequence joins TRBV6-5 and TRBJ1-2; D unresolved. The CDR3 runs to 14 residues. V lost 6 bases to trimming and J lost 4 bases, with 15 bases between them. Germline V lookup: CDR1 MNHEY, CDR2 SVGAGI. In DNA form, the CDR3 reads TGTGCCAGCAGCAGTGGCCGTCAGAGCTATGGCTACACCTTC. The encoded protein is CASSSGRQSYGYTF.

This clone came up once. A single base separates this from a much larger clone, so it may be a read error. Different DNA sequences within this sample yield the same CDR3. The rearrangement links TRBV6-4 to TRBJ2-2; 8 nucleotides match TRBD2. Germline trimming cut 4 bases from V and 4 bases from J; bases unmatched to any gene: 5. This CDR3 contains 15 residues. Germline-derived CDR1 and CDR2 are MRHNA and SNTAGT. The CDR3 reads CASSVTSGSTGELFF. The CDR3 DNA reads TGTGCCAGCAGTGTAACTAGCGGTAGCACCGGGGAGCTGTTTTTT.

The rearrangement joins TRBV6-1 to TRBJ2-1, with 10 bases matching TRBD2. Germline CDR1 MNHNS, CDR2 SASEGT. The CDR3 extends over 13 amino acids. V shed 11 bases and J 4 bases; nucleotides not matched to a gene: 5. The CDR3 nucleotides are TGTGCCGGAGGACTAGCGGAGTACAATGAGCAGTTCTTC. This gives the protein CAGGLAEYNEQFF.

The chain uses TRBV5-1 and TRBJ2-1; no clear D gene. The CDR3 contains 14 residues. The V end was cut by 6 bases, the J end by 8 bases, with 18 bases between. CDR1 is SGHRS, CDR2 YFSETQ, per germline. The CDR3 DNA is TGCGCCAGCACCTCAGGATCCCCTGGTCATGAGCAGTTCTTC. Residues: CASTSGSPGHEQFF.

The chain carries TRBV6-4 and TRBJ2-1; D uncertain. This CDR3 is 16 amino acids long. CDR1 is MRHNA, CDR2 SNTAGT, per germline. Trimming removed 6 bases from V and 8 bases from J, with 23 bases in between. Written as DNA, the CDR3 is TGTGCCAGCAGCATCCATGACTGGCGCAAGGGCGATGAGCAGTTCTTC. The encoded protein is CASSIHDWRKGDEQFF.

In this sample, this clone turned up a few times. A far larger clone is just one base off, so this is likely a read error. The CDR3 end shows no conserved phenylalanine or tryptophan, and so a read error is likely. This sample includes further DNA sequences coding for the same CDR3. The V and J genes are TRBV4-1 and TRBJ1-2; D gene ambiguous. This CDR3 has 13 amino acids. In germline, CDR1 is MGHRA, CDR2 YSYEKL. Trimming cost V 0 bases and J 7 bases, with 9 bases left between them. The CDR3: CASSQDSPTGYTL. The CDR3 nucleotides are TGCGCCAGCAGCCAAGATTCCCCGACTGGCTACACCCTC.

Notes on this clone: A far larger clone is off by one base, so a read error is likely. The genes are TRBV30 and TRBJ1-3; no reliable D call. V dropped 5 bases and J dropped 0 bases, with 8 bases sitting between them. The CDR3 contains 13 residues. From germline, CDR1 is GTSNPN and CDR2 SVGIG (reference sequence). The CDR3, as DNA: TGTGCCTGGCACATATCCTCTGGAAACACCATATATTTT. It yields the protein CAWHISSGNTIYF. The full variable domain, rest sourced from reference TRBV30 and TRBJ1-3, is SQTIHQWPATLVQPVGSPLSLECTVEGTSNPNLYWYRQAAGRGLQLLFYSVGIGQISSEVPQNLSASRPQDRQFILSSKKLLLSDSGFYLCAWHISSGNTIYFGEGSWLTVV.

This clone was seen a single time. The rearrangement links TRBV5-1 to TRBJ2-1; TRBD2 agrees at 8 bases. This CDR3 is built from 14 residues. J lost 10 bases, V lost 0 bases, and 6 bases had no gene match. Per the germline V gene, CDR1 is SGHRS and CDR2 is YFSETQ. The CDR3 DNA sequence: TGCGCCAGCAGCTTGGTTCTAGCGGGCCCCGAGCAGTTCTTC. Its translation: CASSLVLAGPEQFF.

The V call is TRBV6-1, the J call TRBJ2-7, with TRBD2 as a possible D gene (5 bases). Trimming cost V 4 bases and J 3 bases, with 19 bases left between them. This CDR3 spans 16 amino acids. The germline gives CDR1 MNHNS, CDR2 SASEGT. CDR3 nucleotides: TGTGCCAGCAGTGCCCCCGCGCTAGCCGGCCTCTACGAGCAGTACTTC. Translating it yields CASSAPALAGLYEQYF.

Concerning this clone: Additional DNA sequences in this sample encode the identical CDR3. This chain connects TRBV5-4 to TRBJ2-3; D remains unclear. CDR1 and CDR2 (germline): SGHNT, YYREEE (reference sequence). Trimming left V 0 bases short and J 4 bases short, with 9 bases between. This CDR3 has 14 residues. CDR3 nucleotides: TGTGCCAGCAGCTTGGCAGGTGTGGCAGATACGCAGTATTTT. It yields the protein CASSLAGVADTQYF.

This chain joins TRBV9 and TRBJ2-2, with a possible D match to TRBD2 (5 bases). CDR3 length: 16 amino acids. V was shortened by 0 bases and J by 0 bases, with 9 bases between the two germline ends. Germline-derived CDR1 and CDR2 are SGDLS and YYNGEE. The CDR3 DNA follows: TGTGCCAGCAGCGTAGATATTAGCGCGAACACCGGGGAGCTGTTTTTT. Its protein product is CASSVDISANTGELFF.

This clone appeared a few times. The chain uses TRBV7-9 and TRBJ1-1; 7 bases fit TRBD1. Germline-derived CDR1 and CDR2 are SEHNR and FQNEAQ (reference sequence). This CDR3 has 12 residues. The V segment lost 5 bases and the J segment 12 bases; nucleotides outside the gene matches: 9. CDR3 nucleotides: TGTGCCAGCAGCCCTGACAGGGTTTTGTCTTTCTTT. Protein sequence: CASSPDRVLSFF. Combining the CDR3 with reference TRBV7-9 and TRBJ1-1 gives the whole variable domain DTGVSQNPRHKITKRGQNVTFRCDPISEHNRLYWYRQTLGQGPEFLTYFQNEAQLEKSRLLSDRFSAERPKGSFSTLEIQRTEQGDSAMYLCASSPDRVLSFFGQGTRLTVV.

This chain's CDR3 is CATSRDTGGSSYEQYF. The DNA of the CDR3 is TGTGCCACCAGCAGAGATACAGGAGGCAGCTCCTACGAGCAGTACTTC. The genes are TRBV15 and TRBJ2-7; D possibly matches TRBD1 or TRBD2 (5 bases each). This CDR3 has 16 residues. Per germline, CDR1 LNHNV and CDR2 YYDKDF (reference sequence). The V end lost 0 bases, the J end lost 0 bases, and 12 bases lay between the germline ends.

J is TRBJ1-1 and V is TRBV18, with D possibly being TRBD1 (5 bases). Germline lookup yields CDR1 KGHSH and CDR2 LQKENI. V lost 2 bases and J lost 5, with 15 bases in between. The CDR3 loop spans 15 amino acids. CDR3 in amino acids: CASSPSRGTRTEAFF. The CDR3 DNA sequence: TGTGCCAGCTCACCATCACGTGGGACGAGAACTGAAGCTTTCTTT.

The chain recombines TRBV5-1 with TRBJ2-1, with 8 bases lining up with TRBD2. The CDR3 contains 13 residues. V was pared by 7 bases and J by 9 bases, with 9 bases of the junction left unmatched. CDR1 and CDR2 (germline): SGHRS, YFSETQ. In nucleotides, the CDR3 is TGCGCCAGCCATGGACTAGCCTTGACTGAGCAGTTCTTC. This codes for CASHGLALTEQFF.

The genes are TRBV4-2 and TRBJ1-4; a weak D match, TRBD1 (6 bases). V was shortened by 4 bases and J by 6 bases, with 12 bases between the two germline ends. The CDR3 contains 14 residues. Germline lookup yields CDR1 LGHNA and CDR2 YNFKEQ. CDR3 amino acids: CASSRGTPDEKLFF. The CDR3, as DNA: TGTGCCAGCAGCCGCGGGACACCTGATGAAAAACTGTTTTTT.

The rearrangement joins TRBV10-1 to TRBJ2-7; D assignment may be TRBD1 or TRBD2 (5 bases each). The CDR3 contains 11 residues. Germline V gene data show CDR1 as WNHNN and CDR2 as SYGVQD (reference sequence). Between the trimmed V and J ends, which lost 3 bases and 7 bases, there was a span of 7 bases. The CDR3 DNA sequence: TGCGCCAGCAGTGAATGGGGGGAGCAGTACTTC. Translating it yields CASSEWGEQYF.

The V and J genes are TRBV27 and TRBJ2-2; D may be TRBD1 or TRBD2 (6 bases each). CDR3 length equals 18 residues. Per the germline V gene, CDR1 is MNHEY and CDR2 is SMNVEV (reference sequence). V was clipped by 6 bases and J by 3 bases, with 23 bases between them. The CDR3 DNA follows: TGTGCCAGCAGCCCCCGGGGGCCGGCGGCCCCCCACACCGGGGAGCTGTTTTTT. It specifies CASSPRGPAAPHTGELFF.